Below, 22 T cell receptor beta chains from the same sample are listed, as sequenced in a study of PD-L1 blockade in urothelial cancer. Libraries were prepared by immunoSEQ multiplex PCR; TCRdb keeps only in-frame clonotypes and omits some of them. The data hold tens of thousands of clones, with 86% observed a single time. The specimen was PBMCs, collected around atezolizumab (anti-PD-L1) treatment. The receptors come from a man between 50 and 59 years old with urothelial cancer.

This clone was seen just once. CDR3 loop: CAWSGTPGVGGGYTF. CDR3 in DNA: TGTGCCTGGAGTGGAACGCCCGGGGTAGGGGGAGGCTACACCTTC. The chain couples TRBV30 to TRBJ1-2; D is possibly TRBD1 (6 bases). V was shortened by 1 base and J by 8 bases, with 20 bases between the two germline ends. This CDR3 comprises 15 residues. Germline CDR1 reads GTSNPN; CDR2 reads SVGIG (reference sequence). The entire variable domain, with the rest obtained from reference TRBV30 and TRBJ1-2, is as follows: SQTIHQWPATLVQPVGSPLSLECTVEGTSNPNLYWYRQAAGRGLQLLFYSVGIGQISSEVPQNLSASRPQDRQFILSSKKLLLSDSGFYLCAWSGTPGVGGGYTFGSGTRLTVV.

The chain couples TRBV9 to TRBJ1-2; 10 bases agree with TRBD1. The V segment lost 3 bases and the J segment 7 bases; nucleotides outside the gene matches: 12. The CDR3 sequence is 16 residues long. The germline V gene encodes CDR1 SGDLS and CDR2 YYNGEE. CDR3 in DNA: TGTGCCAGCAGCGCCTTAATGGGGACAGGGGCATTTGGCTACACCTTC. It is translated as CASSALMGTGAFGYTF.

The chain links TRBV5-4 to TRBJ2-1, with 9 positions matching TRBD2. Germline lookup yields CDR1 SGHNT and CDR2 YYREEE (reference sequence). V lost 4 bases to trimming and J lost 0 bases; unmatched junction nucleotides: 8. There are 17 residues in the CDR3. The CDR3 nucleotides are TGTGCCAGCAGCCCTGGACTAGCGAGCAGCTCCTACAATGAGCAGTTCTTC. Its translation: CASSPGLASSSYNEQFF.

A note on this clone: The identical CDR3 is also encoded by other nucleotide sequences in the sample. The V and J genes are TRBV28 and TRBJ2-7, with D perhaps TRBD2 (5 bases). The CDR3 is made up of 14 amino acids. Germline values: CDR1 MDHEN, CDR2 SYDVKM. V shed 2 bases and J shed 0 bases, with 8 bases lying between them. Written as DNA, the CDR3 is TGTGCCAGCAGTTTAAGCGGAAGCTCCTACGAGCAGTACTTC. This sequence encodes CASSLSGSSYEQYF.

This rearrangement joins TRBV7-2 to TRBJ2-7; D may be TRBD1 (6 bases). CDR3 length equals 13 residues. Trimming removed 4 bases from V and 2 bases from J, with 9 bases in between. The germline gives CDR1 SGHTA, CDR2 FQGNSA. The CDR3 here is CASSSGQPYEQYF. CDR3 coding DNA: TGTGCCAGCAGCTCAGGACAGCCCTACGAGCAGTACTTC.

This rearrangement joins TRBV7-3 to TRBJ2-7; 12 positions agree with TRBD2. The CDR3 contains 15 residues. V lost 5 bases and J lost 1; bases outside the gene matches: 3. Germline assignment: CDR1 SGHTA and CDR2 FQGTGA. CDR3: CASSLGLAGSYEQYF. Here the CDR3 DNA reads TGTGCCAGCAGCCTTGGACTAGCGGGGTCCTACGAGCAGTACTTC. The full variable domain, rest sourced from reference TRBV7-3 and TRBJ2-7, is GAGVSQTPSNKVTEKGKYVELRCDPISGHTALYWYRQSLGQGPEFLIYFQGTGAADDSGLPNDRFFAVRPEGSVSTLKIQRTERGDSAVYLCASSLGLAGSYEQYFGPGTRLTVT.

The genes are TRBV27 and TRBJ2-3; 9 bases are shared with TRBD2. CDR1 and CDR2 (germline): MNHEY, SMNVEV (reference sequence). V lost 4 bases to trimming and J lost 8 bases; unmatched junction nucleotides: 7. This CDR3 has 14 residues. The CDR3: CASSSLAGTGTQYF. The CDR3 bases are TGTGCCAGCAGTTCCCTAGCGGGAACTGGTACGCAGTATTTT.

V gene TRBV5-4 combines with J gene TRBJ2-3, with 9 bases aligning to TRBD1. V lost 3 bases and J lost 6; bases outside the gene matches: 5. Germline CDR1 and CDR2: SGHNT and YYREEE (reference sequence). This CDR3 contains 14 residues. CDR3 amino acids: CASSSRTGVDTQYF. Here the CDR3 DNA reads TGTGCCAGCAGCTCAAGGACAGGGGTGGATACGCAGTATTTT.

The chain links TRBV29-1 to TRBJ2-7; the D is unclear. The germline CDR1 and CDR2 sequences are SQVTM and ANQGSEA. The CDR3 spans 12 residues. V was clipped by 7 bases and J by 1 base, with 11 bases between them. DNA for the CDR3: TGCAGCGCCCGTTCGGGTTCCTACGAGCAGTACTTC. Translation gives CSARSGSYEQYF.

The sample holds a few counts of this clone. This chain uses TRBV18 with TRBJ2-2; no firm D call. V shed 3 bases and J shed 6 bases, with 5 bases lying between them. Germline V gene lookup returns CDR1 KGHSH and CDR2 LQKENI. The CDR3 is 12 residues long. The DNA of the CDR3 is TGTGCCAGCTCACCCTTTTCCGGGGAGCTGTTTTTT. Residues: CASSPFSGELFF.

This clone was counted a single time. This chain connects TRBV28 to TRBJ2-7, with TRBD2 identical over 13 bases. V dropped 6 bases and J dropped 9; count of bases not matched to a gene: 14. There are 16 residues in the CDR3. Germline V CDR1 and CDR2: MDHEN, SYDVKM. CDR3 DNA sequence: TGTGCCAGCAGGCTGACCGGGACTAGCGGGAAAACTGTGCAGTACTTC. This codes for CASRLTGTSGKTVQYF.

The chain couples TRBV15 to TRBJ1-2, with D perhaps TRBD1 (6 bases). CDR3 length: 13 amino acids. CDR1 is LNHNV and CDR2 is YYDKDF in the germline V gene (reference sequence). V was cut by 5 bases and J by 8 bases, with 15 bases left in between. In DNA form, the CDR3 reads TGTGCCACCAGCTCCCGGGACACGTCGGGCTACACCTTC. As protein: CATSSRDTSGYTF.

Judged by abundance, this clone is medium-sized (0.01 to 0.1%). The rearrangement joins TRBV5-4 to TRBJ2-1, with 9 bases identical to TRBD1. Germline V gives CDR1 SGHNT, CDR2 YYREEE (reference sequence). Germline trimming cut 2 bases from V and 8 bases from J; bases unmatched to any gene: 8. The CDR3 length is 15 residues. The DNA for the CDR3 is TGTGCCAGCAGCTTAAGGGGACAGGGAACCCATGAGCAGTTCTTC. Translated: CASSLRGQGTHEQFF.

The rearrangement uses TRBV7-9 and TRBJ2-6, with D possibly TRBD2 on 5 matching bases. Trimming removed 5 bases from V and 12 bases from J, with 20 bases in between. The CDR3 sequence is 15 residues long. Germline CDR1 reads SEHNR; CDR2 reads FQNEAQ (reference sequence). CDR3 sequence: CASSPGLITLAVLTF. The CDR3 DNA sequence: TGTGCCAGCAGCCCCGGACTGATTACCCTAGCCGTCCTGACTTTC.

V gene TRBV11-2 combines with J gene TRBJ1-2, with TRBD1 matching over 8 bases. Germline loops: CDR1 SGHAT, CDR2 FQNNGV. Trimming took 3 bases from V and 8 from J; bases not matched to a gene: 5. This CDR3 has 13 residues. The CDR3 nucleotides are TGTGCCAGCAGCTTGGACAGGGTAGGCGGCTACACCTTC. Amino acids: CASSLDRVGGYTF.

The chain uses TRBV2 and TRBJ2-5; possibly TRBD1 for D (5 bases). CDR3 size: 15 residues. The germline V and J ends were trimmed by 6 bases and 1 base, with 15 bases remaining between them. Germline V gene lookup returns CDR1 SNHLY and CDR2 FYNNEI. CDR3: CASSRNRRLQETQYF. CDR3 bases: TGTGCCAGCAGCCGCAACAGGAGACTCCAAGAGACCCAGTACTTC.

This rearrangement joins TRBV7-9 to TRBJ2-1; 7 bases are a match to TRBD2. CDR3 length: 13 amino acids. V was clipped by 7 bases and J by 3 bases; unmatched bases: 3. Germline V lookup: CDR1 SEHNR, CDR2 FQNEAQ (reference sequence). CDR3 sequence (DNA): TGTGCCAGCATGGCGGGAGTCTACAATGAGCAGTTCTTC. Translating gives CASMAGVYNEQFF. Variable domain in full (rest from reference TRBV7-9 and TRBJ2-1): DTGVSQNPRHKITKRGQNVTFRCDPISEHNRLYWYRQTLGQGPEFLTYFQNEAQLEKSRLLSDRFSAERPKGSFSTLEIQRTEQGDSAMYLCASMAGVYNEQFFGPGTRLTVL.

The chain joins TRBV5-4 to TRBJ2-7, with 11 bases matching TRBD2. Germline V gene lookup returns CDR1 SGHNT and CDR2 YYREEE (reference sequence). This CDR3 has 18 residues. V shed 0 bases and J 6 bases; nucleotides not matched to a gene: 14. The chain's CDR3 is CASSLGLAGPEVGGEQYF. The CDR3 coding sequence is TGTGCCAGCAGCTTGGGACTAGCGGGACCCGAGGTGGGTGGCGAGCAGTACTTC.

This sequence joins TRBV7-2 and TRBJ1-2, with D possibly TRBD1 on 6 matching bases. Germline V gene sequence: CDR1 SGHTA, CDR2 FQGNSA. With 0 bases removed from V and 7 bases from J, the gap between germline ends came to 18 bases. CDR3 length equals 16 residues. CDR3 nucleotide sequence: TGTGCCAGCAGCTTAGCCTTACCCGGGGGGCAGGGTGGCTACACCTTC. Amino acids: CASSLALPGGQGGYTF.

With regard to this clone: A junction end diverges from the germline sequence, so it may reflect a read error. In the same sample, other DNA sequences code for this CDR3. CDR3 in amino acids: CASSVQTGQGANEQFF. For the CDR3, the DNA is TGTGCCAGTAGCGTCCAAACGGGACAGGGCGCCAATGAGCAGTTCTTC. The chain employs TRBV9 and TRBJ2-1; 9 positions agree with TRBD1. From germline, CDR1 is SGDLS and CDR2 YYNGEE. This CDR3 has 16 residues.

The rearrangement joins TRBV28 to TRBJ1-2, with 7 bases that match TRBD1. V lost 8 bases to trimming and J lost 1 base; unmatched junction nucleotides: 7. The CDR3 spans 14 residues. CDR1 MDHEN and CDR2 SYDVKM come from the germline V gene. The DNA for the CDR3 is TGTGCCAGCGGTCTTAGGGGGCGTAACTATGGCTACACCTTC. This sequence encodes CASGLRGRNYGYTF.

This clone turned up a few times. The rearrangement links TRBV11-2 to TRBJ2-2, with 16 bases identical to TRBD2. The CDR3 runs 19 residues. V lost 6 bases to trimming and J lost 3 bases; unmatched junction nucleotides: 10. CDR1 and CDR2 from the germline V gene are SGHAT and FQNNGV. In DNA, the CDR3 is TGTGCCAGCAGTGTTACCGGGACTAGCGGGAGGGTGGACACCGGGGAGCTGTTTTTT. As protein: CASSVTGTSGRVDTGELFF.